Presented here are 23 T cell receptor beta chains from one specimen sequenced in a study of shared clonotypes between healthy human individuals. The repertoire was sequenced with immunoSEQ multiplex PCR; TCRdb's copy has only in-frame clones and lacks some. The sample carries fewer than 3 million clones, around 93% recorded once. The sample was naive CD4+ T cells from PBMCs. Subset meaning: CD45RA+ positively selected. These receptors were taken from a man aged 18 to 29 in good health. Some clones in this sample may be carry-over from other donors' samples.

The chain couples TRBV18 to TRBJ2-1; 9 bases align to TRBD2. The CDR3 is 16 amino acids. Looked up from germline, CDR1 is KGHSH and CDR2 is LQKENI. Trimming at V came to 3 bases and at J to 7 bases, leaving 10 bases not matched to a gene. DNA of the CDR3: TGTGCCAGCTCACCGGCGGGGGATAGCGGGAGTAATGAGCAGTTCTTC. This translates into CASSPAGDSGSNEQFF.

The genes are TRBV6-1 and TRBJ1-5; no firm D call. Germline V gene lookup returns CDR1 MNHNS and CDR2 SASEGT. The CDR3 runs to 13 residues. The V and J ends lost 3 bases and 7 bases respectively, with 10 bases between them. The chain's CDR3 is CASSDYRAQPQHF. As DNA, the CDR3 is TGTGCCAGCAGTGACTACCGAGCACAGCCCCAGCATTTT.

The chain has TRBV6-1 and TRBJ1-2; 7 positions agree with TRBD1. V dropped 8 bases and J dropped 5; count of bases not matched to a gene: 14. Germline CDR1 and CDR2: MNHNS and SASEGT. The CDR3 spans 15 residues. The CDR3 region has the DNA TGTGCCAGCTCTCTCGTCTATCGGACAGGATATGGCTACACCTTC. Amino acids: CASSLVYRTGYGYTF.

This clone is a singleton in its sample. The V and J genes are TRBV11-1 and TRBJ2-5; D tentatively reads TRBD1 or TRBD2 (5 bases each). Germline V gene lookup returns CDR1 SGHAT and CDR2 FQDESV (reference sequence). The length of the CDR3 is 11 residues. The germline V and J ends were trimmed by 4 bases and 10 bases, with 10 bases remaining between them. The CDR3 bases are TGTGCCAGCAGCTCGGGACCCCTCCAGTACTTC. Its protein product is CASSSGPLQYF.

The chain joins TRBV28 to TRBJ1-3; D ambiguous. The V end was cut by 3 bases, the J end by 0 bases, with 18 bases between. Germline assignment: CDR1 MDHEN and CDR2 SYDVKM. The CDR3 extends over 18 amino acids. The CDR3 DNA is TGTGCCAGCAGTTTGGTGTTGGAGGGCGGAGGCTCTGGAAACACCATATATTTT. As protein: CASSLVLEGGGSGNTIYF.

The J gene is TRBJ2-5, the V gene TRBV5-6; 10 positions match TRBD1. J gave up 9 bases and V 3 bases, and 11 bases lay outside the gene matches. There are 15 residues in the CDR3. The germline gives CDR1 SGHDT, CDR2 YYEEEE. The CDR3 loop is CASSSDRGLGGAQYF. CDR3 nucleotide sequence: TGTGCCAGCAGCTCCGACAGGGGGCTGGGAGGAGCCCAGTACTTC.

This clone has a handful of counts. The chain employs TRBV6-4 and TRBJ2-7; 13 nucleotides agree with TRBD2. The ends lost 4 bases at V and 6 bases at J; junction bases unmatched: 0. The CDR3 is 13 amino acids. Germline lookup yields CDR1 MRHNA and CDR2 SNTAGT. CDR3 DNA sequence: TGTGCCAGCAGTGGACTAGCGGGAGGCGAGCAGTACTTC. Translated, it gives CASSGLAGGEQYF.

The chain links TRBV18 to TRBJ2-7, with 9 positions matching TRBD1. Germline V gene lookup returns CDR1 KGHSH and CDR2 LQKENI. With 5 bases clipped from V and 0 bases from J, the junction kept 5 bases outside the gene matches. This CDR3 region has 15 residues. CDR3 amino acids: CASSLGTGSSYEQYF. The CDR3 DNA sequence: TGTGCCAGCTCATTGGGGACAGGGAGCTCCTACGAGCAGTACTTC.

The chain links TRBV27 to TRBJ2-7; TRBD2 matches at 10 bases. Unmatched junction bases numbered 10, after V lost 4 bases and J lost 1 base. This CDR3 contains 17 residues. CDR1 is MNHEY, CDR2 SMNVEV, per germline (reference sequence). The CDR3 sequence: CASSWSGRVGESYEQYF. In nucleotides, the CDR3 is TGTGCCAGCAGTTGGAGCGGGAGGGTAGGTGAGTCCTACGAGCAGTACTTC.

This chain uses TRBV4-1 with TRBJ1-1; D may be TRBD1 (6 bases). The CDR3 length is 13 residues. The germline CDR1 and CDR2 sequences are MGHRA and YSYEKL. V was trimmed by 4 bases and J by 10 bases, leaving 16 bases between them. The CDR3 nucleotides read TGCGCCAGCAGCCCACACGGGACATCGGGAGCTTTCTTT. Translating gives CASSPHGTSGAFF.

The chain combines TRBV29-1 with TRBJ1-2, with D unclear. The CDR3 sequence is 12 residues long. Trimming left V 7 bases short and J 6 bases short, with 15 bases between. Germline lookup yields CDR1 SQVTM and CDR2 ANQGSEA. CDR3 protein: CSAGVGANGYTF. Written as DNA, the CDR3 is TGCAGCGCCGGGGTAGGAGCTAATGGCTACACCTTC.

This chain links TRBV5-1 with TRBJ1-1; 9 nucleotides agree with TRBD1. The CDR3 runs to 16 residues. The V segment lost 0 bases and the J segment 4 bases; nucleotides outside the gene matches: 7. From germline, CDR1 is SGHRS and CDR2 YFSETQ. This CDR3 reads CASSLGSQGAGTEAFF. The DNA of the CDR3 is TGCGCCAGCAGCTTGGGATCACAGGGGGCCGGCACTGAAGCTTTCTTT.

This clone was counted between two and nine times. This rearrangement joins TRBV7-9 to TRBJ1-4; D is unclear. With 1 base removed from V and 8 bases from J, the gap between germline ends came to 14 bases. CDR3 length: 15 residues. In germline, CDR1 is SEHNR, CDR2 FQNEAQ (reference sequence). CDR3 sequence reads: CASSLGGTEKEKLFF. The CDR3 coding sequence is TGTGCCAGCAGCTTAGGGGGAACAGAGAAAGAAAAACTGTTTTTT.

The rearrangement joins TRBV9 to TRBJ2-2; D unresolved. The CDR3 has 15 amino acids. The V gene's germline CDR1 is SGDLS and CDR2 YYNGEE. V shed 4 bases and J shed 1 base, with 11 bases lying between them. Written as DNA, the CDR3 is TGTGCCAGCAGCCCAATGACCCGGAACACCGGGGAGCTGTTTTTT. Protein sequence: CASSPMTRNTGELFF.

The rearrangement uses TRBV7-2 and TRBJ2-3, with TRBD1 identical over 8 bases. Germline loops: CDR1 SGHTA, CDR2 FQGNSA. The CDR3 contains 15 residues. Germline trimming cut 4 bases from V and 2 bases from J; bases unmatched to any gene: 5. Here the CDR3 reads CASSSDRAHTDTQYF. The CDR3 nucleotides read TGTGCCAGCAGCTCGGACAGGGCCCACACAGATACGCAGTATTTT.

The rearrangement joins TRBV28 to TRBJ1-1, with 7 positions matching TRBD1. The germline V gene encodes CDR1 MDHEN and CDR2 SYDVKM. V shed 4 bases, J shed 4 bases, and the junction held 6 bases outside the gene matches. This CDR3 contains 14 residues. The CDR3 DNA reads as TGTGCCAGCAGTTACGACAGGGAAGGCACTGAAGCTTTCTTT. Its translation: CASSYDREGTEAFF.

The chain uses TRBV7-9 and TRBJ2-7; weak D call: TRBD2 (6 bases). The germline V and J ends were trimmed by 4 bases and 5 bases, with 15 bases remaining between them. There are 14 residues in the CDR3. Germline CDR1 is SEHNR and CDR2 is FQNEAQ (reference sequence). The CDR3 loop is CASSSRGGDDEQYF. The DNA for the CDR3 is TGTGCCAGCAGCTCCCGGGGAGGCGACGACGAGCAGTACTTC. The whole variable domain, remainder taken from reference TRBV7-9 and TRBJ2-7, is DTGVSQNPRHKITKRGQNVTFRCDPISEHNRLYWYRQTLGQGPEFLTYFQNEAQLEKSRLLSDRFSAERPKGSFSTLEIQRTEQGDSAMYLCASSSRGGDDEQYFGPGTRLTVT.

CDR3 nucleotide sequence: TGTGCCAGCAGCTTAGTTCCGTCAGGGGGGGTCGCTAACTATGGCTACACCTTC. This sequence encodes CASSLVPSGGVANYGYTF. The J gene is TRBJ1-2, the V gene TRBV7-2; 7 bases agree with TRBD1. J gave up 0 bases and V 1 base, and 11 bases lay outside the gene matches. The CDR3 extends over 18 amino acids. The germline V gene has CDR1 SGHTA and CDR2 FQGNSA.

The CDR3 spells CASSLQEIYGYTF. CDR3 DNA sequence: TGTGCCAGCAGTTTGCAGGAGATATATGGCTACACCTTC. V is TRBV28 and J is TRBJ1-2, with D hard to call. Trimming removed 3 bases at V and 5 bases at J, with 10 bases between. Germline values: CDR1 MDHEN, CDR2 SYDVKM. CDR3 size: 13 residues.

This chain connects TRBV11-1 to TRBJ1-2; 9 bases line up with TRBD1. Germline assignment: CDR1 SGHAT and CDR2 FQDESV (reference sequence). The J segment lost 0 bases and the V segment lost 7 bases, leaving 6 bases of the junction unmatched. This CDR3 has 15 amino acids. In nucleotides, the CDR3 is TGTGCCAGCAACTATCGACAGGGGGCTAACTATGGCTACACCTTC. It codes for CASNYRQGANYGYTF.

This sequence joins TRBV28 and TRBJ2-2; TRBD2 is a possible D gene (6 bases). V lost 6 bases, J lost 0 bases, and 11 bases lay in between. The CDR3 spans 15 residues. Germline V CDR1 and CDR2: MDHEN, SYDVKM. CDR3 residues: CASRIGGSNTGELFF. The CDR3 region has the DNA TGTGCCAGCAGGATCGGGGGATCGAACACCGGGGAGCTGTTTTTT.

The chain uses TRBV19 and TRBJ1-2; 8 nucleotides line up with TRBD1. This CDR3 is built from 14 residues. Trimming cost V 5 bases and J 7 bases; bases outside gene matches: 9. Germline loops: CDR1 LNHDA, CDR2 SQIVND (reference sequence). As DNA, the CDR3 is TGTGCCAGTAGTTACCGGGACAGGTCTCGTGGCTACACCTTC. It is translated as CASSYRDRSRGYTF.

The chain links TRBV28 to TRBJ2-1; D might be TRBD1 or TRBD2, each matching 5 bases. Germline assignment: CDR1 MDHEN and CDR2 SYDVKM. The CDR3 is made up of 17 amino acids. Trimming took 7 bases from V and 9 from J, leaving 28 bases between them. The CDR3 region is CASTPGGGARFSFEQFF. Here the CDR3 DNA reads TGTGCCAGCACCCCAGGTGGGGGAGCAAGGTTTTCGTTTGAGCAGTTCTTC.